This TCR beta chain was identified in a study of STAT5B mutations in CD4+ large granular lymphocyte leukemia. Study at large: Among healthy controls, a particular HLA allele went with more CDR3 'QG' motifs.

Remarks on this clone: What it recognizes is unknown.

CDR3 length: 14 amino acids. Looked up from germline, CDR1 is SGDLS and CDR2 is YYNGEE. V was clipped by 2 bases and J by 7 bases, with 10 bases between them. Some clones are missing from TCRdb's copy, which holds only in-frame ones; the method was immunoSEQ multiplex PCR. The sample has 20,000 to 25,000 clones, 60% to 80% seen once; the top ten hold 0.65%. Study-wide points: TRBV06-family usage was enriched in top patient clones (8/27) versus controls (2/35).

This TCR was recovered from a human donor in good health. The rearrangement uses TRBV9 and TRBJ1-6; TRBD1 is a possible D gene (5 bases). The specimen was CD4+ T cells from blood buffy coats. As DNA, the CDR3 is TGTGCCAGCAGCGTGGGGGGTTCCAATTCACCCCTCCACTTT. It is translated as CASSVGGSNSPLHF.